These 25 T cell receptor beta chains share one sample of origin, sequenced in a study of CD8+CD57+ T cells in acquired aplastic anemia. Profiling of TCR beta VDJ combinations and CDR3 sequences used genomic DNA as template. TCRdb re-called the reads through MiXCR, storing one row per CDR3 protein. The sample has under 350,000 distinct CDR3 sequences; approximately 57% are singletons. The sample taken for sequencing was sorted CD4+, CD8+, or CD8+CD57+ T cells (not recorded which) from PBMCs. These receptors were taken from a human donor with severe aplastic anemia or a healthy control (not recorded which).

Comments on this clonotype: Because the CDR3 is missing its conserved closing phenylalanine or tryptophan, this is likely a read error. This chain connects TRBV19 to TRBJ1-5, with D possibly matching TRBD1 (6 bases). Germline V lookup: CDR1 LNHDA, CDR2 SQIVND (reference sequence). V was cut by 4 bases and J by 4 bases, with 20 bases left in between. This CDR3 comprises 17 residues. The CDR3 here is CASSTKVGQCGNQPQHV. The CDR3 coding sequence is TGTGCCAGTAGTACTAAGGTCGGACAGTGTGGAAATCAGCCCCAGCATGTT.

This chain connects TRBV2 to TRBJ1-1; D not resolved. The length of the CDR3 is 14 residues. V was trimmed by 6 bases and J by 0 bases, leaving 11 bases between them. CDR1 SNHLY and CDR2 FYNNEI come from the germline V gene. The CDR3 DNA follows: TGTGCCAGCAGGTCTGAACCTATGAACACTGAAGCTTTCTTT. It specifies CASRSEPMNTEAFF.

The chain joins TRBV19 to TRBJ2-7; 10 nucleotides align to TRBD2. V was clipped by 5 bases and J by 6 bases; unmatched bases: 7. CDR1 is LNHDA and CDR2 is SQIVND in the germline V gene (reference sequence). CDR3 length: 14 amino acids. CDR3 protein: CASSSSVAGGEQYF. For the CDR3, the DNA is TGTGCCAGTAGTTCCTCTGTAGCGGGGGGCGAGCAGTACTTC.

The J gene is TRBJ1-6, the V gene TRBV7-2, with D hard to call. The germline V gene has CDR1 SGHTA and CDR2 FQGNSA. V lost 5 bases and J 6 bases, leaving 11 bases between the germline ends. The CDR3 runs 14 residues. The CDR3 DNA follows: TGTGCCAGCAGCGGCCCCCCCCGTAATTCACCCCTCCACTTT. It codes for CASSGPPRNSPLHF. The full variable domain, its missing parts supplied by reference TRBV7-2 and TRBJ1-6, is GAGVSQSPSNKVTEKGKDVELRCDPISGHTALYWYRQSLGQGLEFLIYFQGNSAPDKSGLPSDRFSAERTGGSVSTLTIQRTQQEDSAVYLCASSGPPRNSPLHFGNGTRLTVT.

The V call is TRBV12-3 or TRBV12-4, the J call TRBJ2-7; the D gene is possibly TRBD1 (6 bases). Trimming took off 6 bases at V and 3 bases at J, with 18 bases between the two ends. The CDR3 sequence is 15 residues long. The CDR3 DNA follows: TGTGCCAGCAGAGGGGCAACCGGGACATTCTACGAGCAGTACTTC. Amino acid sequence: CASRGATGTFYEQYF.

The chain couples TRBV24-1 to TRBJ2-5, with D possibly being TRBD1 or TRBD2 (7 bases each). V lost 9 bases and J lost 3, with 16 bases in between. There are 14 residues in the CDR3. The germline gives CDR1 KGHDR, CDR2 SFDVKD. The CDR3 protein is CATSGGTEEETQYF. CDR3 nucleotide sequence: TGTGCCACCTCCGGGGGGACAGAGGAAGAGACCCAGTACTTC.

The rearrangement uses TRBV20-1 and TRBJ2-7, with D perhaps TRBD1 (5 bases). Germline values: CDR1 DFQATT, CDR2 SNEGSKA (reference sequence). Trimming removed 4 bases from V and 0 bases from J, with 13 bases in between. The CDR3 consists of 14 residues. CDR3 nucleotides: TGCAGTGCTACCCCGGACACCGACTCCTACGAGCAGTACTTC. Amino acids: CSATPDTDSYEQYF.

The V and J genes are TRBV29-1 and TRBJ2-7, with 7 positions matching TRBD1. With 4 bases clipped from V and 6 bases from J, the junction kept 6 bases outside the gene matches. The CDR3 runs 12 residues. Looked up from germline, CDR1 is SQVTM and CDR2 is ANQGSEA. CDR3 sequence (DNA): TGCAGCGTTGTAGGGACAGTAGGCGAGCAGTACTTC. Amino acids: CSVVGTVGEQYF.

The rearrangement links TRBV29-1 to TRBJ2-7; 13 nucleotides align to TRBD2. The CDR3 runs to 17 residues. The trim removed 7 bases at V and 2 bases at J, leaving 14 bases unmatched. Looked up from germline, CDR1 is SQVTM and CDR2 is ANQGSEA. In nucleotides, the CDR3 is TGCAGCGCGACTCCGGGACTAGCGGGAACTGGGCCCTACGAGCAGTACTTC. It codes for CSATPGLAGTGPYEQYF.

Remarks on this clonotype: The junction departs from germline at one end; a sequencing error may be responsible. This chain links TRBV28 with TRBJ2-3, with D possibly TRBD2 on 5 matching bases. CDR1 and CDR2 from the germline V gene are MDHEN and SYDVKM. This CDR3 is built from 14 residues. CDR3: CASSLWALGDAQYF. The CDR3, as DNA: TGTGCCAGCAGTTTATGGGCCCTGGGAGATGCGCAGTATTTT.

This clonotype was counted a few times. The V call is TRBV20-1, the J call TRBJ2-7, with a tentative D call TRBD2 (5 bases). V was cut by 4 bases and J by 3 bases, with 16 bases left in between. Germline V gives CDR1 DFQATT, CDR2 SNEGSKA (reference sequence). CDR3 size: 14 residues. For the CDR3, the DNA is TGCAGTGCTACCACAGAGGAGGTTGTCTACGAGCAGTACTTC. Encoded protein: CSATTEEVVYEQYF.

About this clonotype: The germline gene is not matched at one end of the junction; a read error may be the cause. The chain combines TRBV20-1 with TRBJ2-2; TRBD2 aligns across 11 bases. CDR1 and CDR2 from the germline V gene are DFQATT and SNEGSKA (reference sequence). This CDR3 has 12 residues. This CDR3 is CSARRLAGGLFF. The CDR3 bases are TGCAGTGCTAGACGCCTAGCGGGGGGGCTGTTTTTT.

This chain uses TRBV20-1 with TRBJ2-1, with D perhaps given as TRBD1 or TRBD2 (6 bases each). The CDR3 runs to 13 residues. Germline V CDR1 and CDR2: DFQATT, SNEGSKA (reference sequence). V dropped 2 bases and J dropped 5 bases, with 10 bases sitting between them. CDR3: CSARRGDNNEQFF. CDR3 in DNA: TGCAGTGCTAGAAGGGGGGACAACAATGAGCAGTTCTTC.

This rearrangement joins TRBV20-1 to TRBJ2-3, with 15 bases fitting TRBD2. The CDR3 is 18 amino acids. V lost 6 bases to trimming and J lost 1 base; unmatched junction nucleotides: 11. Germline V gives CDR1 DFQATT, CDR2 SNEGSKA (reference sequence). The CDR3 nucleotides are TGCAGTGCCCCCGGGACTAGCGGGGGGCCCCCGGGCACAGATACGCAGTATTTT. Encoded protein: CSAPGTSGGPPGTDTQYF.

The CDR3 bases are TGCAGTGCGTGGCCAGCAGGACAGGGAGTCTACGAGCAGTACTTC. Translated: CSAWPAGQGVYEQYF. The chain links TRBV20-1 to TRBJ2-7; 8 bases match TRBD1. Germline V gene lookup returns CDR1 DFQATT and CDR2 SNEGSKA (reference sequence). CDR3 size: 15 residues. V was pared by 6 bases and J by 3 bases, with 13 bases of the junction left unmatched.

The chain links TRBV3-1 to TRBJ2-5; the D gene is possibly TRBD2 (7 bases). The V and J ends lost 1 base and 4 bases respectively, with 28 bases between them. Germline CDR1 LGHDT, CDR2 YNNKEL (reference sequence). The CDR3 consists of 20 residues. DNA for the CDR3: TGTGCCAGCAGCCAAGGACGGTGGGGGCTAGCGGAACCTGAGGGAGAGACCCAGTACTTC. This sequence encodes CASSQGRWGLAEPEGETQYF.

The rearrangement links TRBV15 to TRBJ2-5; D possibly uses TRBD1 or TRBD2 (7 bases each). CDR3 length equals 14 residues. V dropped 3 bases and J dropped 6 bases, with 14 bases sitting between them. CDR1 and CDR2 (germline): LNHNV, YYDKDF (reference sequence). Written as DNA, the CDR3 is TGTGCCACCAGCAGCCTTCAGGGGGGGAAGACCCAGTACTTC. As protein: CATSSLQGGKTQYF. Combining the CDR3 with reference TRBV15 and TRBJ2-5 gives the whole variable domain DAMVIQNPRYQVTQFGKPVTLSCSQTLNHNVMYWYQQKSSQAPKLLFHYYDKDFNNEADTPDNFQSRRPNTSFCFLDIRSPGLGDTAMYLCATSSLQGGKTQYFGPGTRLLVL.

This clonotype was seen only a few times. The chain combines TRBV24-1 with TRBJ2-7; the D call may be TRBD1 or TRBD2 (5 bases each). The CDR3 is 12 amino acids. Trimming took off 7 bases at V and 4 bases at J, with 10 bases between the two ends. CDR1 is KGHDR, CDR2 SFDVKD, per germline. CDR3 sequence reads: CATRGTAYEQYF. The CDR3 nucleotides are TGTGCCACCAGAGGGACCGCATACGAGCAGTACTTC.

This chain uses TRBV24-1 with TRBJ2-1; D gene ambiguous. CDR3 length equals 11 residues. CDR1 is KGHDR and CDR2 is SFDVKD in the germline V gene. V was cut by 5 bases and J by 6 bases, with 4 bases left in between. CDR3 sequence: CATSVSNEQFF. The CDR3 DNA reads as TGTGCCACCAGTGTCAGCAATGAGCAGTTCTTC.

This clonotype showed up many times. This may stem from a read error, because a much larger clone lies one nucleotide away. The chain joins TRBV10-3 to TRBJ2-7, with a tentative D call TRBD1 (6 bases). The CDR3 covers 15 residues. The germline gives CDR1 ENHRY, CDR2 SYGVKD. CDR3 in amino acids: CAISESQGRSYDQYF. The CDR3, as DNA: TGTGCCATCAGTGAGTCACAGGGACGCTCCTACGATCAGTACTTC.

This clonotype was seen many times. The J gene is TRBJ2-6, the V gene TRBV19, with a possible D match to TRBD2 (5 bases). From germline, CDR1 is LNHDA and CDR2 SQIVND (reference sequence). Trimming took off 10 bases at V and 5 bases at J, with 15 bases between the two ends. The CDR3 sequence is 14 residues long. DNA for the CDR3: TGTGCCACCATTGGCGGGTTCCGGGCCAACGTCCTGACTTTC. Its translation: CATIGGFRANVLTF.

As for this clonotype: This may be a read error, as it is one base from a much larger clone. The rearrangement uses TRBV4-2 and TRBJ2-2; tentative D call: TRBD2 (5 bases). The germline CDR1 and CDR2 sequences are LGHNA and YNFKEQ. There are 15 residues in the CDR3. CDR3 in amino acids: CASSQEGSVAGELSF. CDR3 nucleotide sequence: TGTGCCAGCAGCCAAGAAGGATCGGTTGCCGGGGAGCTGTCTTTT.

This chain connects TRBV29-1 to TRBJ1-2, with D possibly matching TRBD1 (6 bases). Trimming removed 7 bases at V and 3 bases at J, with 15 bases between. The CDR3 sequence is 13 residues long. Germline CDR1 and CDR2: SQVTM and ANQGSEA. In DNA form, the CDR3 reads TGCAGCGGATCGGCGGGGGGCGACTATGGCTACACCTTC. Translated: CSGSAGGDYGYTF.

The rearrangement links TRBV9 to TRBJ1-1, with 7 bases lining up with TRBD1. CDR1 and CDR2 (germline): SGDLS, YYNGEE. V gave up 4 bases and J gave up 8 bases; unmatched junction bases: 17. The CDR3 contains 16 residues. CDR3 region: CASSWGQSTISSEAFF. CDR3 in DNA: TGTGCCAGCAGCTGGGGACAGAGTACGATATCATCCGAAGCTTTCTTT.

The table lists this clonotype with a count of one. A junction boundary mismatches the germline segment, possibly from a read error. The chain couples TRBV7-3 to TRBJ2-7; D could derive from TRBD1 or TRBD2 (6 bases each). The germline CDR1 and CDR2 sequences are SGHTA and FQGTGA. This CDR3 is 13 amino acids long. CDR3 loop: CASSQGGTYEQYF. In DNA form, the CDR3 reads TGCGCCAGCAGCCAAGGGGGGACCTACGAGCAGTACTTC. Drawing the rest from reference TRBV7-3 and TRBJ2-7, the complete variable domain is GAGVSQTPSNKVTEKGKYVELRCDPISGHTALYWYRQSLGQGPEFLIYFQGTGAADDSGLPNDRFFAVRPEGSVSTLKIQRTERGDSAVYLCASSQGGTYEQYFGPGTRLTVT.